This TCR beta chain was documented in a study of identical twins. TCRdb ran MiXCR on the 5' RACE reads and lists one entry per CDR3 protein. The sample gives 500,000 to 650,000 distinct CDR3 sequences, around 22% of which show up once; around 0.48% is in the top ten. Overall study results and limits: Invariant cells of the MAIT and iNKT types might have partly distorted the zero-insertion analyses.

A word on this clonotype: The antigen is not known.

The V segment lost 5 bases and the J segment 7 bases; nucleotides outside the gene matches: 10. The germline gives CDR1 SGHVS, CDR2 FQNEAQ. This CDR3 has 16 amino acids. Another study also made use of these data, one on yellow fever vaccine responses in identical twins.

This clonotype was obtained from a woman aged 18-29 years in good health. This chain links TRBV7-8 with TRBJ2-1; 11 nucleotides match TRBD2. Sequenced input: CD4+ T cells sorted from blood. The CDR3 bases are TGTGCCAGCAGCCAAAGACTAGCGGGACGGTATAATGAGCAGTTCTTC. As protein: CASSQRLAGRYNEQFF.